This T cell receptor beta chain was captured by sequencing in a study of regulatory T cells in long-lasting Graves disease. The time point is: persistent/refractory GD, antithyroid drugs over 5 years with positive TRAb. PBMC-extracted RNA yielded the TCR library. In this sample, this clonotype turned up many times. The TCR beta library used iRepertoire HTBI primers with Arm-PCR amplification of CDR3. Via MiXCR, TCRdb re-called the multiplex PCR reads, giving one row per CDR3 protein. The sample shows 390,000 or so distinct CDR3 sequences, roughly 23% of them seen only once. The TCR sequence derives from a woman in her thirties or forties with Graves disease. This sample comprised peripheral blood mononuclear cells (PBMCs), obtained when the disease was refractory, from a patient treated with antithyroid drugs.

CDR3 region: CSARAPERDQETQYF. For the CDR3, the DNA is TGCAGTGCTAGAGCCCCAGAGCGGGACCAAGAGACCCAGTACTTC. This chain connects TRBV20-1 to TRBJ2-5, with a possible D match to TRBD2 (6 bases). The germline V and J ends were trimmed by 1 base and 0 bases, with 12 bases remaining between them. Germline-derived CDR1 and CDR2 are DFQATT and SNEGSKA (reference sequence). The CDR3 contains 15 residues.